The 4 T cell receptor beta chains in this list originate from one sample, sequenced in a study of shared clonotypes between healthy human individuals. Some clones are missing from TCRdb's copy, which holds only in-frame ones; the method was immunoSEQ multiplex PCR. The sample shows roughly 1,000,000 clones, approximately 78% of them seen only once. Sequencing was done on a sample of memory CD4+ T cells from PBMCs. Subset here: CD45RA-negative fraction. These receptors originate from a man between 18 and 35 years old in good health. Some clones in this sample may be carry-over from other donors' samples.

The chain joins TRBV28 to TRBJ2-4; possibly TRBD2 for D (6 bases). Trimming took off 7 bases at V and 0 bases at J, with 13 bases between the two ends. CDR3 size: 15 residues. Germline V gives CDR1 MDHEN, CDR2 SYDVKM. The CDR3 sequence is CASTDSGLAKNIQYF. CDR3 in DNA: TGTGCCAGCACCGACTCGGGACTAGCCAAAAACATTCAGTACTTC.

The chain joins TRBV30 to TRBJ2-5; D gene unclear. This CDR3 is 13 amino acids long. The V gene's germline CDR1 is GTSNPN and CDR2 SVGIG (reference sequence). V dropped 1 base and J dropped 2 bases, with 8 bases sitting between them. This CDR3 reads CAWSAVPQETQYF. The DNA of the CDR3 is TGTGCCTGGAGTGCCGTCCCACAAGAGACCCAGTACTTC.

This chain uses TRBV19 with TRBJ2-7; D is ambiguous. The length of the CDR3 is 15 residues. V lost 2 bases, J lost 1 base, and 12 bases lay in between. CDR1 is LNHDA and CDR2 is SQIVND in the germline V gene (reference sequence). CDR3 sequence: CASSISAWVSYEQYF. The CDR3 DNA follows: TGTGCCAGTAGTATATCGGCGTGGGTTTCCTACGAGCAGTACTTC. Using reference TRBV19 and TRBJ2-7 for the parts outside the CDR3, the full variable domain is DGGITQSPKYLFRKEGQNVTLSCEQNLNHDAMYWYRQDPGQGLRLIYYSQIVNDFQKGDIAEGYSVSREKKESFPLTVTSAQKNPTAFYLCASSISAWVSYEQYFGPGTRLTVT.

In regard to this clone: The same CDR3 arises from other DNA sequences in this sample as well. The CDR3 nucleotides are TGCGCCAGCAGCTTTTTAGCGGGCACAGATACGCAGTATTTT. Translated: CASSFLAGTDTQYF. The chain has TRBV5-1 and TRBJ2-3; weak D call: TRBD2 (6 bases). Germline CDR1 and CDR2: SGHRS and YFSETQ. This CDR3 is built from 14 residues. V lost 2 bases to trimming and J lost 1 base, with 8 bases between them.